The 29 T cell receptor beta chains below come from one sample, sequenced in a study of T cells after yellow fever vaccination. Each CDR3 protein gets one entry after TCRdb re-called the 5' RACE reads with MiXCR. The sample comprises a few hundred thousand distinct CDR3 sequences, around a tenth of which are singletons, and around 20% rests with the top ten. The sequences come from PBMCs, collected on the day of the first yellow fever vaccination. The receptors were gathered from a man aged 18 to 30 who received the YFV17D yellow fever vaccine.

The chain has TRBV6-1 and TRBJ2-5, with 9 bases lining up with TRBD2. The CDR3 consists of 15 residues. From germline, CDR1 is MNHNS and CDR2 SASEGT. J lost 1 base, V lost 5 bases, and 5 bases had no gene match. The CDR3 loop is CASSPPGLAQETQYF. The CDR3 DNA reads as TGTGCCAGCAGTCCACCGGGACTAGCCCAAGAGACCCAGTACTTC.

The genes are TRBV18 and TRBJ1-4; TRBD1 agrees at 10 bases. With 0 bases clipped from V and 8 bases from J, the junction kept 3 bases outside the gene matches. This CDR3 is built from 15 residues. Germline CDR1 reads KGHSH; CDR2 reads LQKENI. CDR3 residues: CASSPPGTGAEKLFF. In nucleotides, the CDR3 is TGTGCCAGCTCACCACCCGGGACAGGGGCAGAAAAACTGTTTTTT.

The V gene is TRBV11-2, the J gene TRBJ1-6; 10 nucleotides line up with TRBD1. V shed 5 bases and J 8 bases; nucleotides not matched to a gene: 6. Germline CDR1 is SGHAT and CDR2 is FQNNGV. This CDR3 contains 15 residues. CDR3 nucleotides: TGTGCCAGCAGCAACCGGGGGACAGGGGATTCACCCCTCCACTTT. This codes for CASSNRGTGDSPLHF. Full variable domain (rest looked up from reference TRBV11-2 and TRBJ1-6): EAGVAQSPRYKIIEKRQSVAFWCNPISGHATLYWYQQILGQGPKLLIQFQNNGVVDDSQLPKDRFSAERLKGVDSTLKIQPAKLEDSAVYLCASSNRGTGDSPLHFGNGTRLTVT.

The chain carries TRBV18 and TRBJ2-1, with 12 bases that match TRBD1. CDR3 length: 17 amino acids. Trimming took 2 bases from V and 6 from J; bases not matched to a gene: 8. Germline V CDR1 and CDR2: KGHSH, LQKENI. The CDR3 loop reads CASSPVPGQGARNEQFF. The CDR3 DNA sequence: TGTGCCAGCTCACCAGTACCGGGACAGGGGGCGCGCAATGAGCAGTTCTTC.

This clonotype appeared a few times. CDR3 coding DNA: TGCGCCAGCAGCTTTGCAAGCGTTTACTACTTC. Translated: CASSFASVYYF. The V and J genes are TRBV5-1 and TRBJ2-5; no clear D. This CDR3 contains 11 residues. V gave up 2 bases and J gave up 14 bases, with 13 bases separating them. Germline V CDR1 and CDR2: SGHRS, YFSETQ. Filled out from reference TRBV5-1 and TRBJ2-5, the complete variable domain reads KAGVTQTPRYLIKTRGQQVTLSCSPISGHRSVSWYQQTPGQGLQFLFEYFSETQRNKGNFPGRFSGRQFSNSRSEMNVSTLELGDSALYLCASSFASVYYFGPGTRLLVL.

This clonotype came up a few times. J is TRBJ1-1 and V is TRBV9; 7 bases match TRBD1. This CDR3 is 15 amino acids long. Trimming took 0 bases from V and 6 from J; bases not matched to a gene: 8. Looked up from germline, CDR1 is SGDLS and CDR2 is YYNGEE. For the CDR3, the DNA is TGTGCCAGCAGCGTAGAACCGGGACAGTACTCTGAAGCTTTCTTT. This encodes CASSVEPGQYSEAFF.

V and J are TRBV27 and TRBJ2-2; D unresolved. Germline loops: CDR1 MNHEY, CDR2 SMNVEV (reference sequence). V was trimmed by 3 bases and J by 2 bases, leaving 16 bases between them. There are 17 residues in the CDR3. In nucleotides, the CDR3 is TGTGCCAGCAGTTTTTCGGGTTTGGGGTTCAACACCGGGGAGCTGTTTTTT. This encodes CASSFSGLGFNTGELFF.

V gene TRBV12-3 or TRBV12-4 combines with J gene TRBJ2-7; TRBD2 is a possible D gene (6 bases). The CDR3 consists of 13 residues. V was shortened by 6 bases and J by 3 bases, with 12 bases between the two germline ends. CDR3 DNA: TGTGCCAGCAGAGGCGGGAACAACTACGAGCAGTACTTC. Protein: CASRGGNNYEQYF.

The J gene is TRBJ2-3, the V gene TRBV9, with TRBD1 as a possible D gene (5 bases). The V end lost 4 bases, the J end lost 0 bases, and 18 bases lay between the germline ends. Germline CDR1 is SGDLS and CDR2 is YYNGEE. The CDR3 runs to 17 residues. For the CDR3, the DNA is TGTGCCAGCAGCCTCCCGTCACAGGTACCTAGCACAGATACGCAGTATTTT. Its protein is CASSLPSQVPSTDTQYF.

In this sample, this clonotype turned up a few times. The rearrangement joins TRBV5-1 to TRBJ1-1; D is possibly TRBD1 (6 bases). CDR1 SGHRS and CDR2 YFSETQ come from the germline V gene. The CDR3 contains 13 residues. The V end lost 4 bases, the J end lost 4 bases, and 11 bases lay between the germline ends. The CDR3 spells CASSRGGSTEAFF. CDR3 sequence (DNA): TGCGCCAGCAGCCGAGGGGGTTCCACTGAAGCTTTCTTT.

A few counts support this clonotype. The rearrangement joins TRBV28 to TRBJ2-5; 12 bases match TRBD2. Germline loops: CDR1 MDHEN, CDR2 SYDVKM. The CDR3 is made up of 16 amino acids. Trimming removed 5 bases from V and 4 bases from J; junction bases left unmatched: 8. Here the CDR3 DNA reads TGTGCCAGCAGTCCGACTAGCGGGGGAGCCCGAGAGACCCAGTACTTC. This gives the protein CASSPTSGGARETQYF.

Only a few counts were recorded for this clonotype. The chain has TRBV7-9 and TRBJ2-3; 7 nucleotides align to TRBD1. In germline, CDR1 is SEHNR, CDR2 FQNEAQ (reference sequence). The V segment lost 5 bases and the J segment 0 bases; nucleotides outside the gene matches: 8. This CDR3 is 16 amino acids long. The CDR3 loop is CASSTWTGQSTDTQYF. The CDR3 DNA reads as TGTGCCAGCAGCACCTGGACAGGCCAGAGCACAGATACGCAGTATTTT.

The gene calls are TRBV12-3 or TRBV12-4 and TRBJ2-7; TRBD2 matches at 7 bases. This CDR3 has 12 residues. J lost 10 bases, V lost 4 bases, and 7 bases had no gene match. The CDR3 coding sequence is TGTGCCAGCAGTTCCTTAGGGAGGGCACAGTACTTC. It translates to CASSSLGRAQYF.

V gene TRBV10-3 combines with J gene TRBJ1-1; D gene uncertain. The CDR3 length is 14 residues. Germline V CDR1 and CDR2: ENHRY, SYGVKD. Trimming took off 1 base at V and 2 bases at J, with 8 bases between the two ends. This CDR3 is CAISEFPQNTEAFF. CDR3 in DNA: TGTGCCATCAGTGAGTTCCCGCAAAACACTGAAGCTTTCTTT.

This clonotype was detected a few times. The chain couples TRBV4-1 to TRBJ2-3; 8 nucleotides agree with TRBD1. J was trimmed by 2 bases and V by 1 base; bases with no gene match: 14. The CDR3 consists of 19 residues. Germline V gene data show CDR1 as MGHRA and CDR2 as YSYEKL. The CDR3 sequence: CASSQVAGGQVETTDTQYF. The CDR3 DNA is TGCGCCAGCAGCCAAGTCGCCGGGGGACAGGTCGAAACCACAGATACGCAGTATTTT.

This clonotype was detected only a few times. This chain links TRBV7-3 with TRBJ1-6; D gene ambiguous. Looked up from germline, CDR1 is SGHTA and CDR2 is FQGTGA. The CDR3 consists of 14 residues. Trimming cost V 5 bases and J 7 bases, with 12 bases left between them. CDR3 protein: CASSLYGGNSPLHF. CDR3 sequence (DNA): TGTGCCAGCAGCCTATACGGAGGGAATTCACCCCTCCACTTT.

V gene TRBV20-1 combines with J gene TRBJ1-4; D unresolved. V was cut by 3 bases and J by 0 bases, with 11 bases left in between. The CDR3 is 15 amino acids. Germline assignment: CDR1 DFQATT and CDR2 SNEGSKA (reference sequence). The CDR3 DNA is TGCAGTGCTAGGGATACGGAAGCAACTAATGAAAAACTGTTTTTT. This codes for CSARDTEATNEKLFF.

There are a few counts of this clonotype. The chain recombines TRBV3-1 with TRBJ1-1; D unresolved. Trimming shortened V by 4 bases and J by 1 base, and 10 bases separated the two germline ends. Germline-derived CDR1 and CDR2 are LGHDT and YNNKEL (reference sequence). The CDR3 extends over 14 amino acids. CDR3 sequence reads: CASSPSIGNTEAFF. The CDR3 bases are TGTGCCAGCAGCCCGTCGATAGGGAACACTGAAGCTTTCTTT. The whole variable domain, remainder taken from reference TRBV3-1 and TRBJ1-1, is DTAVSQTPKYLVTQMGNDKSIKCEQNLGHDTMYWYKQDSKKFLKIMFSYNNKELIINETVPNRFSPKSPDKAHLNLHINSLELGDSAVYFCASSPSIGNTEAFFGQGTRLTVV.

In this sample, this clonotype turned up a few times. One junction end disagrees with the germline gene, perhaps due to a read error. The CDR3 is CSASGGSRKDF. The CDR3 bases are TGCAGTGCTAGTGGGGGGTCGAGGAAGGATTTT. The V call is TRBV20-1, the J call TRBJ1-5; D is possibly TRBD1 (5 bases). The CDR3 has 11 residues. Germline V gene lookup returns CDR1 DFQATT and CDR2 SNEGSKA (reference sequence).

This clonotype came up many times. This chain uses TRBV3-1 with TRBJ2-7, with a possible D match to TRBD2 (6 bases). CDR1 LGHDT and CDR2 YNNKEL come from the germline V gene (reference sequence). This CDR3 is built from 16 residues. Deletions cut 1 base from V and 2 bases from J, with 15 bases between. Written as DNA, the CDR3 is TGTGCCAGCAGCCAAGGCCCATGGAGGGGTCCCTACGAGCAGTACTTC. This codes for CASSQGPWRGPYEQYF.

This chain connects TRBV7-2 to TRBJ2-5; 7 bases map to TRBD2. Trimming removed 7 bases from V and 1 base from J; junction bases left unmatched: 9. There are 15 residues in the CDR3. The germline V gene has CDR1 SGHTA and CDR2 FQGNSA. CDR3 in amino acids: CASKPQGGIQETQYF. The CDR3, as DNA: TGTGCCAGCAAACCTCAGGGAGGGATCCAAGAGACCCAGTACTTC.

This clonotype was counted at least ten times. The CDR3 protein is CSAQLDTDTQYF. The DNA of the CDR3 is TGCAGTGCCCAACTAGACACAGATACGCAGTATTTT. V and J are TRBV20-1 and TRBJ2-3; possibly TRBD2 for D (5 bases). With 6 bases removed from V and 2 bases from J, the gap between germline ends came to 9 bases. CDR1 and CDR2 (germline): DFQATT, SNEGSKA (reference sequence). The CDR3 extends over 12 amino acids.

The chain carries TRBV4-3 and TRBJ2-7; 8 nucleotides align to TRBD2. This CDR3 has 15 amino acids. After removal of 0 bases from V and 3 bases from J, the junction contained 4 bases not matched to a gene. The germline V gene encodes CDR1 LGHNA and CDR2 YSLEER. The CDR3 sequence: CASSQEEAGGYEQYF. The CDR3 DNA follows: TGCGCCAGCAGCCAAGAAGAGGCGGGGGGCTACGAGCAGTACTTC.

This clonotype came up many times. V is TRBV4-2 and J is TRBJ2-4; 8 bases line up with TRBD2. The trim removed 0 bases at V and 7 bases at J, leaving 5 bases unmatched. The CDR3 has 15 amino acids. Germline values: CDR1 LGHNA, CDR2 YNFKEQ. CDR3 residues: CASSQERLALNIQYF. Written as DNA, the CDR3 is TGTGCCAGCAGCCAAGAACGACTAGCGTTGAACATTCAGTACTTC.

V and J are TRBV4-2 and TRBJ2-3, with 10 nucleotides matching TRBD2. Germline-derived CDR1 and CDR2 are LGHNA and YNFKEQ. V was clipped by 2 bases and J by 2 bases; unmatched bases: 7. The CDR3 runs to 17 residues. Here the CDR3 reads CASSQRGTSEATDTQYF. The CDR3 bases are TGTGCCAGCAGCCAACGGGGGACTAGCGAGGCCACAGATACGCAGTATTTT.

The CDR3 DNA reads TGTGCCAGCAGTCCCAGCGGGGGGCTGAGCTCCTACAATGAGCAGTTCTTC. Translating it yields CASSPSGGLSSYNEQFF. The chain employs TRBV7-6 and TRBJ2-1; 9 nucleotides match TRBD2. Germline lookup yields CDR1 SGHVS and CDR2 FNYEAQ. The CDR3 is 17 residues long. V dropped 6 bases and J dropped 0; count of bases not matched to a gene: 9.

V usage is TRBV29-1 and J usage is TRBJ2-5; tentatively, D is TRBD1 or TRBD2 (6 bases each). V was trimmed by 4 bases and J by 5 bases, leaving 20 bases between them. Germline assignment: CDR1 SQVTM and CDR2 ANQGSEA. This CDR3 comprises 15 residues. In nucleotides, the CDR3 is TGCAGCGTTGCTGGAGGGGGTACCGGTTTGGAGACCCAGTACTTC. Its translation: CSVAGGGTGLETQYF.

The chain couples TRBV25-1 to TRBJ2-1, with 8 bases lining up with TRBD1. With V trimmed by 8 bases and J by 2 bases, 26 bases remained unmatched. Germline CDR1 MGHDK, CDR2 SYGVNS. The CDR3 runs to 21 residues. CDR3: CASPWPPRAGGFLSTYNEQFF. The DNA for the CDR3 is TGTGCCAGCCCGTGGCCCCCTAGGGCAGGGGGCTTCCTCAGCACCTACAATGAGCAGTTCTTC. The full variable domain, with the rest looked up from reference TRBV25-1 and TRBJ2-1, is EADIYQTPRYLVIGTGKKITLECSQTMGHDKMYWYQQDPGMELHLIHYSYGVNSTEKGDLSSESTVSRIRTEHFPLTLESARPSHTSQYLCASPWPPRAGGFLSTYNEQFFGPGTRLTVL.

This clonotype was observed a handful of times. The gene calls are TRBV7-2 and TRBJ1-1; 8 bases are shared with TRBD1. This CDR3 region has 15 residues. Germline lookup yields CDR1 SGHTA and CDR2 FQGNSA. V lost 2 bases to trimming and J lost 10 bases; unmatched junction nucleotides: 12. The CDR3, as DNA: TGTGCCAGCAGCTTATTGGGCAGGGGGCTCCAGGGAGCTTTCTTT. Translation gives CASSLLGRGLQGAFF. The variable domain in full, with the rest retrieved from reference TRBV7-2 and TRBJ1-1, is GAGVSQSPSNKVTEKGKDVELRCDPISGHTALYWYRQSLGQGLEFLIYFQGNSAPDKSGLPSDRFSAERTGGSVSTLTIQRTQQEDSAVYLCASSLLGRGLQGAFFGQGTRLTVV.